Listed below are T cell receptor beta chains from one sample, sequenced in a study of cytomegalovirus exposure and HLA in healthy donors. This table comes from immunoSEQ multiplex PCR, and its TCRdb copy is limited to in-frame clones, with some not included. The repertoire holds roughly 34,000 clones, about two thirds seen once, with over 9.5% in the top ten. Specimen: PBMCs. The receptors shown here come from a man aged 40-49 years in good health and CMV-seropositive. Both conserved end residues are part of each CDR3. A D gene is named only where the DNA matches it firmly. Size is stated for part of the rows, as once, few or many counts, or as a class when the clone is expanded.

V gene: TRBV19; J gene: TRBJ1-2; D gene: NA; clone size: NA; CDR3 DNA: TGTGCCAGTAGTATCGAGAGGGATGGCTACACCTTC; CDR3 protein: CASSIERDGYTF
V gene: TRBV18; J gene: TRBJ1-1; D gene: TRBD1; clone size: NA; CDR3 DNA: TGTGCCAGCTCCATTGGACAGGGGGGGGAAACTGAAGCTTTCTTT; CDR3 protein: CASSIGQGGETEAFF
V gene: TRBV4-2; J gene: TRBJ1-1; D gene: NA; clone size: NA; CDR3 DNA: TGTGCCAGCAGCCAAGAGCAGACGGGGGAGGGATCTGAAGCTTTCTTT; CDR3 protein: CASSQEQTGEGSEAFF
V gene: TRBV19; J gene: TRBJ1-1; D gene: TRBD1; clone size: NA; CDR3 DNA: TGTGCCAGTAGGACCGGACAGGGGGAAACTGAAGCTTTCTTT; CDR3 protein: CASRTGQGETEAFF
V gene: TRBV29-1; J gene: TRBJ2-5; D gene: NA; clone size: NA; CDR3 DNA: TGCAGCGTGGGAGGGGGACAGGTGATAGAGACCCAGTACTTC; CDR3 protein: CSVGGGQVIETQYF
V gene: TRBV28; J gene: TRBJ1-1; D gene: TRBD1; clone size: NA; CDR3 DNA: TGTGCCAGCAGTTACAGGGGCACTGAAGCTTTCTTT; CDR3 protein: CASSYRGTEAFF
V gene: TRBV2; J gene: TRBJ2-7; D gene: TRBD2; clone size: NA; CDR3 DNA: TGTGCCAGCAATGCCGGGACTAGCGGTCCGCCGTACTTC; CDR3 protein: CASNAGTSGPPYF
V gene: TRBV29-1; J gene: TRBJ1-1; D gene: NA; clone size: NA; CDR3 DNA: TGCAGCGCTCGCCGGGAGACGAACACTGAAGCTTTCTTT; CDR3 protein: CSARRETNTEAFF
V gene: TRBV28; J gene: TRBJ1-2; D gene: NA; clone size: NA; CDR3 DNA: TGTGCCAGCAGTCCCACCCGACAGACGGTAAACTATGGCTACACCTTC; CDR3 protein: CASSPTRQTVNYGYTF
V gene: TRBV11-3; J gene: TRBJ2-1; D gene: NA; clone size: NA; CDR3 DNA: TGTGCCAGCAGCTTAGGACGGTGGAACAGCTCCTACAATGAGCAGTTCTTC; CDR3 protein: CASSLGRWNSSYNEQFF
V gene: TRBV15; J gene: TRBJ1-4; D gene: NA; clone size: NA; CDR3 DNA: TGTGCCACCAGCTTCGCACGAACGGGTGGAGAAAAACTGTTTTTT; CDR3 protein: CATSFARTGGEKLFF
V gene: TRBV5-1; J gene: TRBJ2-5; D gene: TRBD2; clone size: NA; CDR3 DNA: TGCGCCGCCGGTCCGGGGGGCCAAGAGACCCAGTACTTC; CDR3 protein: CAAGPGGQETQYF
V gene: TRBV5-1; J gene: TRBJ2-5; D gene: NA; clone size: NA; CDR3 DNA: TGCGCCAGCAGCTTGTGGCTAGAAGAGACCCAGTACTTC; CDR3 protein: CASSLWLEETQYF
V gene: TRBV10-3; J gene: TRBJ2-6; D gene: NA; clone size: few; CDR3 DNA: TGTGCCATCAGTGAGGAGGTGATCTCTGGGGCCAACGTCCTGACTTTC; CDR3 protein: CAISEEVISGANVLTF
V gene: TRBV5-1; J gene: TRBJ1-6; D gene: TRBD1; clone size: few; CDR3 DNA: TGCGCCAGCAGCCCCACCGACGGGACAGGGAGATCACCCCTCCACTTT; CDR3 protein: CASSPTDGTGRSPLHF
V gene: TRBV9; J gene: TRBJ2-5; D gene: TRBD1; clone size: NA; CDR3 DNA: TGTGCCAGCAGCCTTGGACAGGGACAAGAGACCCAGTACTTC; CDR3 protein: CASSLGQGQETQYF
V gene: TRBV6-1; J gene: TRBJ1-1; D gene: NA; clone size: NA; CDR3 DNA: TGTGCCAGCAGTGACCAGCGGATGAACACTGAAGCTTTCTTT; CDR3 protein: CASSDQRMNTEAFF
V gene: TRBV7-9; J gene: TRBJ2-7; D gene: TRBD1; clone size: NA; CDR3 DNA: TGTGCCAGCAGCGAAAGACAGGGCGAGCAGTACTTC; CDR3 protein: CASSERQGEQYF
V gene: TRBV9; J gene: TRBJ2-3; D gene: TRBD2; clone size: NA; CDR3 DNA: TGTGCCAGCAGACTTGGCGGGGGGCCACAAGATACGCAGTATTTT; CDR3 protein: CASRLGGGPQDTQYF
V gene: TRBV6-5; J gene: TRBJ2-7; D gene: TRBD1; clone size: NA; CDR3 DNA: TGTGCCAGCAGCCAGGGGGCTAACGAGCAGTACTTC; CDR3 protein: CASSQGANEQYF
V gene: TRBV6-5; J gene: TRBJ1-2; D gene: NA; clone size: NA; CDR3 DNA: TGTGCCAGTAGTATGACCGTTAGCGACTATGGCTACACCTTC; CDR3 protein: CASSMTVSDYGYTF
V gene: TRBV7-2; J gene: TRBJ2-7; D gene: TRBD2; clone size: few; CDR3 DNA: TGTGCCAGCAGCTTAGCGGGGACTAGCGGGGGCTACGAGCAGTACTTC; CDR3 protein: CASSLAGTSGGYEQYF
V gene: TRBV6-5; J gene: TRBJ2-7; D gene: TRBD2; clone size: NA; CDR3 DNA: TGTGCCAGCAGCCGACTAGCGGGGGGCACCTACGAGCAGTACTTC; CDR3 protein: CASSRLAGGTYEQYF
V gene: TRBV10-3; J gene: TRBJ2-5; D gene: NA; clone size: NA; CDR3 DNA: TGTGCCACCCTCGGGGAGTCTCGAGAGACCCAGTACTTC; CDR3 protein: CATLGESRETQYF
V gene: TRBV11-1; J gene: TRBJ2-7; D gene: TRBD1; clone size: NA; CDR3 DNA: TGTGCCAGCAGCATAAGCACAGGGGGCGCGTACGAGCAGTACTTC; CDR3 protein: CASSISTGGAYEQYF
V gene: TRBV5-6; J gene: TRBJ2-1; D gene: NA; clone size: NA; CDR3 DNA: TGTGCCAGCAGCTTTGGACAGTACAATGAGCAGTTCTTC; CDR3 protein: CASSFGQYNEQFF
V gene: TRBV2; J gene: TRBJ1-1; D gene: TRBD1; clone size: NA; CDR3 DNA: TGTGCCAGCAGAGGACAGGGTGATGAAGCTTTCTTT; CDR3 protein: CASRGQGDEAFF
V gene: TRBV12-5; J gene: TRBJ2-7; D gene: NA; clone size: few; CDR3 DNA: TGTGCTAGTGGTTTGGCCAGCACCGGGACATCCTACGAGCAGTACTTC; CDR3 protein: CASGLASTGTSYEQYF
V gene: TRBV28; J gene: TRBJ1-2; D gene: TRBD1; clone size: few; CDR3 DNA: TGTGCCAGCCGGACAGGGAACTATGGCTACACCTTC; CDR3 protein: CASRTGNYGYTF
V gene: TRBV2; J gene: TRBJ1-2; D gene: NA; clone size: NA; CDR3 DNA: TGTGCCAGCAGTCAATCGTCAGGTGCCTGGGGCTACACCTTC; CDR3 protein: CASSQSSGAWGYTF
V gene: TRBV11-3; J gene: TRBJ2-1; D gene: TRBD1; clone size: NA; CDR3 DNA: TGTGCCAGCAGCTCACACCAGGGGGCCGATGAGCAGTTCTTC; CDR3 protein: CASSSHQGADEQFF
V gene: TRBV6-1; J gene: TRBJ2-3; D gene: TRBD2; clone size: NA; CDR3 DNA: TGTGCCAGCAGTTCTCAAAGCGGGGGGGATACGCAGTATTTT; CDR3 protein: CASSSQSGGDTQYF
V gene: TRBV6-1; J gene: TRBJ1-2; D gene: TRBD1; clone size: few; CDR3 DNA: TGTGCCAGCAGTGCGAAAGACAGGGCCTATGGCTACACCTTC; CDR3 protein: CASSAKDRAYGYTF
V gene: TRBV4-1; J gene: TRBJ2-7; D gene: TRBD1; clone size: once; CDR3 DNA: TGCGCCAGCAGCCAAGATAGGGACAGGGGGTACGAGCAGTACTTC; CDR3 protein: CASSQDRDRGYEQYF
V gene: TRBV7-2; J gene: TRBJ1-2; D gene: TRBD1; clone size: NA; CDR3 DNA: TGTGCCAGCAGCGCAACAGGGGGCTATGGCTACACCTTC; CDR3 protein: CASSATGGYGYTF
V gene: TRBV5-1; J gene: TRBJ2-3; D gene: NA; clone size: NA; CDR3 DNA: TGCGCCAGCAGCCCCGGGGTAGCGTCTAGCACAGATACGCAGTATTTT; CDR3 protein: CASSPGVASSTDTQYF
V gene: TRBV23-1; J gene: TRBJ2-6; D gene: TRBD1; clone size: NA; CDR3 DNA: TGCGCCAGCAGTCGGCCAGGAAATCGGACAGGCCCCGGGGCCAACGTCCTGACTTTC; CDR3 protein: CASSRPGNRTGPGANVLTF
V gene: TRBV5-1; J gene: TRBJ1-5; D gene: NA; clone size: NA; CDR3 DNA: TGCGCCAGCAGCTTGGGGGCTGGTCAGCCCCAGCATTTT; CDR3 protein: CASSLGAGQPQHF
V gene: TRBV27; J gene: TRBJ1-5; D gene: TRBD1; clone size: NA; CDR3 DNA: TGTGCCAGCAGTGCACAGGGGACTCAGCCCCAGCATTTT; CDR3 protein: CASSAQGTQPQHF
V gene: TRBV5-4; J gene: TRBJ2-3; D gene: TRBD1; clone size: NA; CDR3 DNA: TGTGCCAGCAGCCCCCCGGGGACAGGGTGGGGCACAGATACGCAGTATTTT; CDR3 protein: CASSPPGTGWGTDTQYF
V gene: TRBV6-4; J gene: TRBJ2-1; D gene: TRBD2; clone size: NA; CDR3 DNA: TGTGCCAGCAGTGTCGAGCGGGGTGAGCAGTTCTTC; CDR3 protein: CASSVERGEQFF
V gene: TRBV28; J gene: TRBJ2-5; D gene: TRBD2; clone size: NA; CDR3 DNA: TGTGCCAGCAGACTAGCGGGAGACCAAGAGACCCAGTACTTC; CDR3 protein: CASRLAGDQETQYF
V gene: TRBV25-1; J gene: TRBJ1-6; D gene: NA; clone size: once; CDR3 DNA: TGTGCCAGCAGTGAACGGCAGGGTCATAATTCACCCCTCCACTTT; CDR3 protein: CASSERQGHNSPLHF
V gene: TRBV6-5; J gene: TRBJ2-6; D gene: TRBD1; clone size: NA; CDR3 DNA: TGTGCCAGCAGTAACAGGGGGCCTGGGGCCAACGTCCTGACTTTC; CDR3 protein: CASSNRGPGANVLTF
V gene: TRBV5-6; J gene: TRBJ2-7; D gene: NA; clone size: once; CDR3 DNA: TGTGCCAGCTCCTCCGGGGGTTACGAGCAGTACTTC; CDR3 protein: CASSSGGYEQYF
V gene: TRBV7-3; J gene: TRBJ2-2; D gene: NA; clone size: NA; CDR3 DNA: TGTGCCAGCAGCTCCCGGGATACCGGGGAGCTGTTTTTT; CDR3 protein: CASSSRDTGELFF
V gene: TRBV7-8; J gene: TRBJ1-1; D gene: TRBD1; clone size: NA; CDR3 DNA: TGTGCCAGCAGCTTTAGACAGGGGAACACTGAAGCTTTCTTT; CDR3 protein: CASSFRQGNTEAFF
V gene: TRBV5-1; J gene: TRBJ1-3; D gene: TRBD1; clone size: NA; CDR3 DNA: TGCGCCAGCAGCTTGGACCAGGGGGCAACTGGAAACACCATATATTTT; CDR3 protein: CASSLDQGATGNTIYF
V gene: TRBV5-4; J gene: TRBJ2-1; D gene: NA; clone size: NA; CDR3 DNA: TGTGCCAGCAGCTTGACTAGTGGCAATGAGCAGTTCTTC; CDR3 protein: CASSLTSGNEQFF
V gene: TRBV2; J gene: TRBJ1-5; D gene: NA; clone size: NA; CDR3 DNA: TGTGCCAGCAAGGGAGGGACTAGCAATCAGCCCCAGCATTTT; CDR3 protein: CASKGGTSNQPQHF
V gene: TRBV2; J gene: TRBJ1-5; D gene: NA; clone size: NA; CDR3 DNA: TGTGCCAGCACCGTGGGGCAGTATAGCAATCAGCCCCAGCATTTT; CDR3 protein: CASTVGQYSNQPQHF
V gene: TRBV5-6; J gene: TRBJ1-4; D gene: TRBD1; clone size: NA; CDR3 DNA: TGTGCCAGCAGCTTGGGAGGGACAGGGCTCGTTGAAAAACTGTTTTTT; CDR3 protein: CASSLGGTGLVEKLFF
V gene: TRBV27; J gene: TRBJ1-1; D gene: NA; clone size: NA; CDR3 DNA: TGTGCCAGCAGTTCCGGGGGGCGAGGAGTCTTT; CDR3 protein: CASSSGGRGVF
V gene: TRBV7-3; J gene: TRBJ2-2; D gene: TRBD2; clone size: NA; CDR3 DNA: TGTGCCAGCAGCTCGCGGGGGGGCCCGACCGGGGAGCTGTTTTTT; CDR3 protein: CASSSRGGPTGELFF